The sequence of this TCR beta chain was determined in a study of blood T cell repertoires in COVID-19. Trimming took off 7 bases at V and 2 bases at J, with 20 bases between the two ends. This CDR3 contains 16 residues. Germline lookup yields CDR1 LNHDA and CDR2 SQIVND (reference sequence). Each participant's cohort was designated according to participant-reported clinical history. Recovery meant two consecutive negative NP/OP PCR tests, professional clearance, or resolved symptoms. Using immunoSEQ multiplex PCR, the repertoire was profiled, and TCRdb retains in-frame clones only, with some absent. In the table there are a few hundred thousand clones, 85% of which are singletons.

This sequence joins TRBV19 and TRBJ1-2; TRBD1 is a possible D gene (5 bases). This receptor was identified in a man aged 40-55 years who had recovered from COVID-19. Sequencing was performed on PBMCs or T cells enriched from blood (not recorded which). The CDR3 loop is CASKFSDTIGNYGYTF. CDR3 coding DNA: TGTGCCAGTAAATTCTCGGACACCATCGGAAACTATGGCTACACCTTC.